Presented here are 5 T cell receptor beta chains from one specimen sequenced in a study of blood T cell repertoires in COVID-19. Assay used: immunoSEQ multiplex PCR; TCRdb lists only in-frame clones, some missing. The data show under 300,000 clones, with 80% to 90% seen just once and 2.5% to 4% held by the top ten. The material sequenced was PBMCs or T cells enriched from blood (not recorded which). These receptors came from a woman aged 35 to 49 who had been exposed to COVID-19.

The chain has TRBV4-3 and TRBJ1-2, with no clear D. With 0 bases removed from V and 5 bases from J, the gap between germline ends came to 7 bases. The CDR3 sequence is 13 residues long. Germline-derived CDR1 and CDR2 are LGHNA and YSLEER. CDR3 loop: CASSQEVRYGYTF. Here the CDR3 DNA reads TGCGCCAGCAGCCAAGAGGTGCGGTATGGCTACACCTTC.

The rearrangement joins TRBV7-8 to TRBJ1-1; 7 bases map to TRBD1. J gave up 4 bases and V 4 bases, and 6 bases lay outside the gene matches. Germline V gene data show CDR1 as SGHVS and CDR2 as FQNEAQ. The CDR3 is made up of 14 amino acids. The CDR3 DNA reads as TGTGCCAGCAGCTACCTAGACAGGGCCACTGAAGCTTTCTTT. Its protein product is CASSYLDRATEAFF.

The table lists this clone with a few counts. The chain is built from TRBV9 and TRBJ1-3; a possible D gene is TRBD1 (6 bases). This CDR3 is built from 14 residues. Trimming took 4 bases from V and 0 from J, leaving 8 bases between them. Germline V gene data show CDR1 as SGDLS and CDR2 as YYNGEE. The CDR3 is CASSQGSSGNTIYF. The CDR3 region has the DNA TGTGCCAGCAGCCAGGGGAGCTCTGGAAACACCATATATTTT.

The rearrangement uses TRBV11-3 and TRBJ2-1; tentative D call: TRBD2 (6 bases). Germline CDR1 SGHNT, CDR2 YENEEA. The V end was cut by 5 bases, the J end by 2 bases, with 16 bases between. The CDR3 is made up of 16 amino acids. The CDR3 sequence is CASSPAGLGTYNEQFF. CDR3 DNA sequence: TGTGCCAGCAGCCCAGCGGGCCTGGGAACCTACAATGAGCAGTTCTTC.

Points on this clone: At one end the junction does not follow the germline gene, possibly because of a read error. This rearrangement joins TRBV5-1 to TRBJ1-1; 8 positions agree with TRBD1. Germline lookup yields CDR1 SGHRS and CDR2 YFSETQ. The CDR3 totals 14 residues. The CDR3 reads CASSLTGANTEAFF. CDR3 nucleotides: TGTGCCAGCAGCTTGACAGGGGCGAACACTGAAGCTTTCTTT.